This T cell receptor beta chain was identified in a study of blood T cell repertoires in COVID-19. Sequenced by immunoSEQ multiplex PCR; TCRdb stores in-frame clones only, minus some. The profile shows fewer than 300,000 clones, about nine tenths of them singletons. Residents of about 25 US areas, aged about 18 to 89 years, made up the participants. Cohort placement rested on clinical history that participants reported themselves. Cohort 3 recovery required two negative PCRs, clearance, or symptom resolution. The V gene end was trimmed by 4 bases and the J gene end by 0 bases; junction bases not matched to a gene: 18. Germline V gives CDR1 MDHEN, CDR2 SYDVKM. The CDR3 extends over 19 amino acids.

The rearrangement uses TRBV28 and TRBJ2-7, with 7 positions matching TRBD1. The sample was PBMCs or T cells enriched from blood (not recorded which). This TCR was sampled from a woman younger than 45 who had recovered from COVID-19. CDR3 DNA: TGTGCCAGCAGTTCAATACCTGGGACGGCGACAGGGACCTCCTACGAGCAGTACTTC. Encoded protein: CASSSIPGTATGTSYEQYF.